Presented here are 5 T cell receptor beta chains from one specimen sequenced in a study of T cell repertoires in aging, cancer and after chemotherapy. TRB rearrangements spanning V, D and J were amplified using mixed TRB-A/B primers. TCRdb re-called the multiplex PCR reads with MiXCR, one entry per CDR3 protein. The sample carries approximately 550 distinct CDR3 sequences, 27% recorded once. Amplification of TCR beta used genomic DNA extracted from peripheral blood. Input material: blood. These receptors were obtained from a human donor with a solid tumor.

In this sample, this clonotype turned up a few times. The chain has TRBV7-9 and TRBJ1-2; 12 bases line up with TRBD1. Germline-derived CDR1 and CDR2 are SEHNR and FQNEAQ (reference sequence). The length of the CDR3 is 15 residues. With 7 bases clipped from V and 6 bases from J, the junction kept 9 bases outside the gene matches. DNA for the CDR3: TGTGCCAGCATTAGTACCGGGACAGGGGGCAATGGCTACACCTTC. This translates into CASISTGTGGNGYTF.

The gene calls are TRBV20-1 and TRBJ2-3; 11 bases match TRBD2. Germline CDR1 is DFQATT and CDR2 is SNEGSKA (reference sequence). CDR3 length equals 16 residues. V dropped 2 bases and J dropped 6; count of bases not matched to a gene: 10. The chain's CDR3 is CSARNLAGGVGDTQYF. CDR3 nucleotides: TGCAGTGCTAGAAATCTAGCGGGGGGTGTCGGGGATACGCAGTATTTT.

This clonotype was seen only a few times. This sequence joins TRBV6-5 and TRBJ2-7; 9 bases are a match to TRBD2. CDR1 is MNHEY and CDR2 is SVGAGI in the germline V gene. J gave up 7 bases and V 3 bases, and 10 bases lay outside the gene matches. The length of the CDR3 is 15 residues. Written as DNA, the CDR3 is TGTGCCAGCAGTTATGGACGCGGGAGGGTCGGAGAGCAGTACTTC. Its translation is CASSYGRGRVGEQYF.

This clonotype was observed a few times. CDR3 nucleotide sequence: TGTGCCAGCAGCTTAGGTTCGGTGGGTCTCTCTGGAAACACCATATATTTT. The encoded protein is CASSLGSVGLSGNTIYF. V usage is TRBV7-9 and J usage is TRBJ1-3; D remains ambiguous. This CDR3 contains 17 residues. Trimming took 1 base from V and 0 from J, leaving 13 bases between them. Germline CDR1 and CDR2: SEHNR and FQNEAQ (reference sequence).

This clonotype showed up just a few times. The gene calls are TRBV15 and TRBJ2-3; D gene uncertain. This CDR3 region has 15 residues. V was clipped by 1 base and J by 0 bases, with 8 bases between them. The V gene's germline CDR1 is LNHNV and CDR2 YYDKDF (reference sequence). The DNA of the CDR3 is TGTGCCACCAGCAGAGTGCGGATAAGCACAGATACGCAGTATTTT. This sequence encodes CATSRVRISTDTQYF.